The following is a T cell receptor beta chain sequence with its context. The antigen is unknown. Each sample had at least 6 million PBMCs isolated. Together with a sample-barcoded 5' primer, a J-beta primer mix was included in a second PCR lasting about 6 to 11 cycles. Tagging of each cDNA molecule was performed by a template-switch adaptor with 12 random nucleotides. TCRdb called the 5' RACE reads again in MiXCR, with one record for every CDR3 protein. The table includes some 780,000 distinct CDR3 sequences, approximately 60% detected once. This entry is derived from a study of blood T cells in healthy people across ages. Study-wide results and caveats: Donors of long life had a larger count of naive CD4+ cells and greater diversity than aged donors.

The V gene lost 0 bases and the J gene lost 14 bases, with 23 bases spanning the gap. CDR1 is MNHNS, CDR2 SASEGT, per germline. The CDR3 has 16 amino acids. Sequencing was carried out using blood. V is TRBV6-1 and J is TRBJ2-4; tentatively, D is TRBD1 (6 bases). The origin of this receptor is a middle-aged man in good health. CDR3 region: CASSEAPGTTGRIEYF. The CDR3 DNA sequence: TGTGCCAGCAGTGAAGCCCCCGGGACAACGGGCAGGATCGAGTACTTC.